This entry is about one T cell receptor beta chain. Germline V gene data show CDR1 as SGHDT and CDR2 as YYEEEE. V was pared by 4 bases and J by 0 bases, with 13 bases of the junction left unmatched. The CDR3 is 18 residues long. Of the isolated RNA, all was reverse transcribed, and so the sequenced material was expressed TCRB transcripts. Clones were read by immunoSEQ multiplex PCR, and TCRdb kept only the in-frame ones, dropping some. This repertoire shows 400,000 to 450,000 clones, about 14% found once; its top ten account for about 0.034%. This entry belongs to a study of beta chain features in type 1 diabetes.

The sample comprised naive CD4+ T cells from blood. The V and J genes are TRBV5-6 and TRBJ2-1; 7 bases fit TRBD2. The receptor comes from a man younger than 45 in good health. CDR3 DNA sequence: TGTGCCAGCAGCGCAGCACGGGCTAGCGGAAGCTCCTACAATGAGCAGTTCTTC. Translated: CASSAARASGSSYNEQFF.